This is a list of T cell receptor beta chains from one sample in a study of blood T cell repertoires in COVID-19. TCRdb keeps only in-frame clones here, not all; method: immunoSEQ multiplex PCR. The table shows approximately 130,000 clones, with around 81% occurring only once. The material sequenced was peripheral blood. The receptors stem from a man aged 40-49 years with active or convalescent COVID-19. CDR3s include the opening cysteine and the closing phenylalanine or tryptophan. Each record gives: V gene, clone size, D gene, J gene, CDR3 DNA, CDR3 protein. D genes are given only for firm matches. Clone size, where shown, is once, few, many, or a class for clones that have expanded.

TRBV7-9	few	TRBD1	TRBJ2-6	TGTGCCAGCAGCTTCGGGGACAGGGGAGTTACTGGGGCCAACGTCCTGACTTTC	CASSFGDRGVTGANVLTF
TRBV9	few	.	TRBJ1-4	TGTGCCAGCAGCGTAGCGGGGGGAACTAATGAAAAACTGTTTTTT	CASSVAGGTNEKLFF
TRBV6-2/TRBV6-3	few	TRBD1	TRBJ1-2	TGTGCCAGCAGTTGGGGACAGGCTGGCTACACCTTC	CASSWGQAGYTF
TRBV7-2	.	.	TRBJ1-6	TGTGCCAGCAGCCCGAGCGGTCGCGGGTATTCACCCCTCCACTTT	CASSPSGRGYSPLHF
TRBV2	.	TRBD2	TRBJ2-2	TGTGCCAGCAGTGAAGCGCTTTTAGCGGGGGTGCCCGGGGAGCTGTTTTTT	CASSEALLAGVPGELFF
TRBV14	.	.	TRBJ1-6	TGTGCCAGCAGCCGTACAGGTTCGCATTCACCCCTCCACTTT	CASSRTGSHSPLHF
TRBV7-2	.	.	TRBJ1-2	TGTGCCAGCAGCTCAGAGGGCTATGGCTACACCTTC	CASSSEGYGYTF
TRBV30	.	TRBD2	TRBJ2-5	TGTGCCTGGAGTACGGGACTAGCGGGGGGGCGGCAAGGGACCCAGTACTTC	CAWSTGLAGGRQGTQYF
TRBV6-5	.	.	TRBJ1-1	TGTGCCAGCAGCTTCGGACAGCCGAACACTGAAGCTTTCTTT	CASSFGQPNTEAFF
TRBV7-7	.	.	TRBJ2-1	TGTGCTAGCAGCGCGACAACAGGGGGGGGTGAGCAGTTCTTC	CASSATTGGGEQFF
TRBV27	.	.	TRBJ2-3	TGTGCCAGCGGGGGGTCCGGACGGGTCACAGATACGCAGTATTTT	CASGGSGRVTDTQYF
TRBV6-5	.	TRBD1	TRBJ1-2	TGTGCCAGCAGTTACTCGCGATCCCAGGGGGCGAGTGGCTACACCTTC	CASSYSRSQGASGYTF
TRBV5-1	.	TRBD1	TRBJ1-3	TGCGCCAGCAGCTCCGGGACAGTGCACTCTGGAAACACCATATATTTT	CASSSGTVHSGNTIYF
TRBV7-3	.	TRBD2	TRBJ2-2	TGTGCCAGCAGGGGGACTAGCGACGCTGGGGAGCTGTTTTTT	CASRGTSDAGELFF
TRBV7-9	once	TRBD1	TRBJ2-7	TGTGCCAGCAGCTTAGACAGGGGCTACGAGCAGTACTTC	CASSLDRGYEQYF
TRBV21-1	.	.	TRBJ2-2	TGTGCCAGCAGCAAAGTTAGGACCGGAGGTCCCGGGGAGCTGTTTTTT	CASSKVRTGGPGELFF
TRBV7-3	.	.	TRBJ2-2	TGTGCCAGCAGCTTGAGACAGGTCACCGGGGAGCTGTTTTTT	CASSLRQVTGELFF
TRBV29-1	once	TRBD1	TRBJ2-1	TGCAGCGTAGGACAGGGTTGGAATGAGCAGTTCTTC	CSVGQGWNEQFF
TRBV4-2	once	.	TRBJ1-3	TGTGCCAGCAGCCAAGATTCGGGGAGGGCTGGAAACACCATATATTTT	CASSQDSGRAGNTIYF
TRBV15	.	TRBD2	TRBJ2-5	TGTGCCACCAGCAGAGCCAATTCCGGGGGGGCAGAGACCCAGTACTTC	CATSRANSGGAETQYF
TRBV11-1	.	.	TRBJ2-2	TGTGCCAGCAGCTTAGCGGGGCCCGGGGAGCTGTTTTTT	CASSLAGPGELFF
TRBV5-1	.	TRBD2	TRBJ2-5	TGCGCCAGCAGCGGAAATAGCGGGCGACAAGAGACCCAGTACTTC	CASSGNSGRQETQYF
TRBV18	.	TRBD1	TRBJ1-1	TGTGCCAGCTCACCTTCTTCAGGGGGCACCACTGAAGCTTTCTTT	CASSPSSGGTTEAFF
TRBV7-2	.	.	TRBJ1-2	TGTGCCAGCAGCTTAGAAGCAATATCTAACTATGGCTACACCTTC	CASSLEAISNYGYTF
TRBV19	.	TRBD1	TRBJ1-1	TGTGCCAGTAGGAGAATGAGTGGGACAGGGGAAGCTTTCTTT	CASRRMSGTGEAFF
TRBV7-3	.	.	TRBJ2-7	TGTGCCAGCAATTTCGACCTACGGGTCCATTGCTACGAGCAGTACTTC	CASNFDLRVHCYEQYF
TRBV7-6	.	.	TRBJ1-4	TGTGCCAGCAGCCCCAGGCTAGGGGCCGAAGGAGAAAAACTGTTTTTT	CASSPRLGAEGEKLFF
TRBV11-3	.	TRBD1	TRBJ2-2	TGTGCCAGCAGCTTAGATGGGGGACAGGGCCACACCGGGGAGCTGTTTTTT	CASSLDGGQGHTGELFF
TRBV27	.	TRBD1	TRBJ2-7	TGTGCCAGCAGCCCGGACAGGGGATCCTACGAGCAGTACTTC	CASSPDRGSYEQYF
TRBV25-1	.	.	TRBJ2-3	TGTGCCAGCAGTGAATTAGGGCGGTCAGGGGCCACAGATACGCAGTATTTT	CASSELGRSGATDTQYF
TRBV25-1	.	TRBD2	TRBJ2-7	TGTGCCAGCAGTGAACGGATAGCGGGGGGCTCCTACGAGCAGTACTTC	CASSERIAGGSYEQYF
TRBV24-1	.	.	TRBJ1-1	TGTGCCACCACAGGAGGGGACACTGAAGCTTTCTTT	CATTGGDTEAFF
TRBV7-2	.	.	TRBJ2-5	TGTGCCAGCAGAGGGGGGGGAGAGACCCAGTACTTC	CASRGGGETQYF
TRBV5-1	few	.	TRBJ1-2	TGCGCCAGCAGCGAAACTCAGGGGAGCGGTGGCTACACCTTC	CASSETQGSGGYTF
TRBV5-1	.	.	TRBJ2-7	TGCGCCAGCAGCTTGGAAGGGGGTTCGGACGAGCAGTACTTC	CASSLEGGSDEQYF
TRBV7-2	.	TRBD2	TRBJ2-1	TGTGCCAGCAGCTTAGGACGGGGGACTAACGATGAGCAGTTCTTC	CASSLGRGTNDEQFF
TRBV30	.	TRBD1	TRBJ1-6	TGTGCCTGGACCTTACTCCAAGGGGGCAATTCACCCCTCCACTTT	CAWTLLQGGNSPLHF
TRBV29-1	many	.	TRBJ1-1	TGCAGCCCACGGTGGAGCACTGAAGCTTTCTTT	CSPRWSTEAFF
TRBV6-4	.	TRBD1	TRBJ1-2	TGTGCCAGCAGTGTCTCGGGACAGACGAACTATGGCTACACCTTC	CASSVSGQTNYGYTF
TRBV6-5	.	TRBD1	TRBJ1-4	TGTGCCGGGAAGGGACAGGGGCGAGGGGGCGAAAAACTGTTTTTT	CAGKGQGRGGEKLFF
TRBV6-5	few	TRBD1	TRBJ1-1	TGTGCCAGCAACATACAGACAGGGGCCTCAGAAGCTTTCTTT	CASNIQTGASEAFF
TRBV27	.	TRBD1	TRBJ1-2	TGTGCCAGCAGTTTCCTCCCTGGACAGGGCTATGGCTACACCTTC	CASSFLPGQGYGYTF